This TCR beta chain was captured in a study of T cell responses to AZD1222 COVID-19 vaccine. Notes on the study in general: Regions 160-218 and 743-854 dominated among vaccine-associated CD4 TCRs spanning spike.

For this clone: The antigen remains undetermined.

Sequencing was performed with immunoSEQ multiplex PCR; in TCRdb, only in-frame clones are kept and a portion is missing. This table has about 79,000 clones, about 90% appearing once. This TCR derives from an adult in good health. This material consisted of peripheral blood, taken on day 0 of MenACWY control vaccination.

The DNA of the CDR3 is TGTGCCACCAGCAGAGATCTGGGCCGCCTTAACTATGGCTACACCTTC. Its protein product is CATSRDLGRLNYGYTF. This sequence joins TRBV15 and TRBJ1-2, with D unresolved. Germline lookup yields CDR1 LNHNV and CDR2 YYDKDF (reference sequence). Trimming removed 0 bases at V and 1 base at J, with 12 bases between. CDR3 length: 16 amino acids.